These 10 T cell receptor beta chains came from one sample sequenced in a study of OX40 agonist ivuxolimab in advanced cancers. Only in-frame clones appear in the TCRdb table, and some are missing; sequencing was by immunoSEQ multiplex PCR. The table lists approximately 52,000 clones, approximately 86% of them singletons. The sequencing here drew on CD4+ or CD8+ T cells sorted from blood, taken in a trial of the OX40 agonist ivuxolimab. The receptors come from an adult with an advanced solid tumor such as melanoma, head and neck, liver or kidney cancer.

The rearrangement links TRBV27 to TRBJ2-2; possible D gene TRBD2, 5 bases. Germline CDR1 and CDR2: MNHEY and SMNVEV (reference sequence). Trimming removed 3 bases from V and 2 bases from J, with 13 bases in between. This CDR3 spans 16 amino acids. CDR3 nucleotides: TGTGCCAGCAGTTTTATGGAGAGGGTCAACACCGGGGAGCTGTTTTTT. Its translation: CASSFMERVNTGELFF.

Points on this clone: This same CDR3 is encoded by further DNA sequences in the sample. The chain combines TRBV6-5 with TRBJ2-7; D gene unclear. Germline assignment: CDR1 MNHEY and CDR2 SVGAGI. The V gene lost 7 bases and the J gene lost 1 base, with 11 bases spanning the gap. The CDR3 consists of 13 residues. CDR3 sequence: CASTPTDSYEQYF. In DNA form, the CDR3 reads TGTGCCAGCACCCCGACGGATTCCTACGAGCAGTACTTC.

This chain connects TRBV10-3 to TRBJ2-7, with TRBD1 matching over 7 bases. V shed 6 bases and J 1 base; nucleotides not matched to a gene: 12. The CDR3 spans 16 residues. Looked up from germline, CDR1 is ENHRY and CDR2 is SYGVKD. CDR3 nucleotide sequence: TGTGCCATCAGCCCGGATAAGGGGGCTGGGTCCTACGAGCAGTACTTC. It specifies CAISPDKGAGSYEQYF.

The V and J genes are TRBV4-3 and TRBJ1-1; D unclear. CDR3 size: 14 residues. Germline-derived CDR1 and CDR2 are LGHNA and YSLEER. V lost 4 bases to trimming and J lost 0 bases, with 9 bases between them. The CDR3 here is CASSPSALNTEAFF. In DNA form, the CDR3 reads TGCGCCAGCAGCCCATCGGCCTTGAACACTGAAGCTTTCTTT.

The chain carries TRBV7-8 and TRBJ2-7; D is perhaps TRBD2 (5 bases). The CDR3 is 13 residues long. The germline CDR1 and CDR2 sequences are SGHVS and FQNEAQ. V was trimmed by 5 bases and J by 1 base, leaving 9 bases between them. The DNA of the CDR3 is TGTGCCAGCAGCCCCCCGGGATCCTACGAGCAGTACTTC. Its translation is CASSPPGSYEQYF.

This clone was counted between two and nine times. This sequence joins TRBV4-3 and TRBJ2-3, with TRBD2 matching 7 bases. The CDR3 runs to 16 residues. Per the germline V gene, CDR1 is LGHNA and CDR2 is YSLEER. Germline trimming cut 0 bases from V and 2 bases from J; bases unmatched to any gene: 5. Here the CDR3 DNA reads TGCGCCAGCAGCCAAGACCGGACTAGTCCCACAGATACGCAGTATTTT. As protein: CASSQDRTSPTDTQYF.

The V and J genes are TRBV9 and TRBJ2-7; 10 bases are a match to TRBD1. V was clipped by 3 bases and J by 2 bases; unmatched bases: 5. This CDR3 has 15 residues. Germline loops: CDR1 SGDLS, CDR2 YYNGEE. As DNA, the CDR3 is TGTGCCAGCAGCGAGGGGACAGGGGCGACCTACGAGCAGTACTTC. This sequence encodes CASSEGTGATYEQYF.

The CDR3: CASGEGTSYEQYF. CDR3 bases: TGTGCCAGCGGGGAGGGTACCTCCTACGAGCAGTACTTC. The chain is built from TRBV6-1 and TRBJ2-7; 7 nucleotides line up with TRBD2. The length of the CDR3 is 13 residues. Germline CDR1 and CDR2: MNHNS and SASEGT. The junction had 4 bases not matched to a gene; V was cut back by 8 bases and J by 0 bases.

The V and J genes are TRBV6-5 and TRBJ1-1, with unresolved D. Trimming took 0 bases from V and 0 from J, leaving 5 bases between them. The germline gives CDR1 MNHEY, CDR2 SVGAGI. This CDR3 region has 14 residues. The CDR3 sequence is CASSYSHMNTEAFF. In nucleotides, the CDR3 is TGTGCCAGCAGTTACTCGCACATGAACACTGAAGCTTTCTTT.

This chain connects TRBV27 to TRBJ2-3; D is undetermined. Trimming took off 6 bases at V and 2 bases at J, with 9 bases between the two ends. Germline CDR1 and CDR2: MNHEY and SMNVEV (reference sequence). The CDR3 has 13 residues. The chain's CDR3 is CASSAFNTDTQYF. For the CDR3, the DNA is TGTGCCAGCAGCGCGTTCAACACAGATACGCAGTATTTT.